The rows below give T cell receptor beta chains drawn from one sample of a study of shared clonotypes between healthy human individuals. Assay used: immunoSEQ multiplex PCR; TCRdb lists only in-frame clones, some missing. Of under 2.5 million clones in the sample, approximately 90% were seen once. The specimen was naive CD4+ T cells from PBMCs. These receptor sequences come from a man between 18 and 35 years old in good health. Some clones in this sample may be carry-over from other donors' samples. Both conserved end residues are part of each CDR3. The order of the fields is D gene, J gene, V gene, CDR3 protein, CDR3 DNA. D genes are given only for firm matches.

d_gene: .; j_gene: TRBJ2-5; v_gene: TRBV12-5; CDR3aa: CASGQWEGRGQETQYF; CDR3nt: TGTGCTAGTGGTCAATGGGAAGGGAGGGGGCAAGAGACCCAGTACTTC
d_gene: .; j_gene: TRBJ1-2; v_gene: TRBV7-3; CDR3aa: CASSLMSVMPNYGYTF; CDR3nt: TGTGCCAGCAGCTTAATGAGCGTTATGCCCAACTATGGCTACACCTTC
d_gene: TRBD2; j_gene: TRBJ2-5; v_gene: TRBV5-1; CDR3aa: CASSPGGAGEETQYF; CDR3nt: TGCGCCAGCAGCCCTGGGGGAGCGGGAGAAGAGACCCAGTACTTC
d_gene: .; j_gene: TRBJ1-4; v_gene: TRBV5-1; CDR3aa: CASSPRQATNEKLFF; CDR3nt: TGCGCCAGCAGCCCACGACAGGCAACTAATGAAAAACTGTTTTTT
d_gene: .; j_gene: TRBJ2-1; v_gene: TRBV5-6; CDR3aa: CASTRVRNPYNEQFF; CDR3nt: TGTGCCAGCACGAGGGTCCGGAACCCCTACAATGAGCAGTTCTTC
d_gene: TRBD1; j_gene: TRBJ2-1; v_gene: TRBV7-7; CDR3aa: CASSADSPTGNNEQFF; CDR3nt: TGTGCCAGCAGCGCAGATAGCCCGACAGGGAACAATGAGCAGTTCTTC
d_gene: TRBD1; j_gene: TRBJ1-1; v_gene: TRBV2; CDR3aa: CASSESWDRDKAFF; CDR3nt: TGTGCCAGCAGTGAGAGTTGGGACAGGGACAAAGCTTTCTTT
d_gene: .; j_gene: TRBJ1-1; v_gene: TRBV6-1; CDR3aa: CASSEAPGPTFEAFF; CDR3nt: TGTGCCAGCAGTGAAGCTCCCGGGCCTACATTTGAAGCTTTCTTT
d_gene: .; j_gene: TRBJ2-7; v_gene: TRBV6-5; CDR3aa: CASRGGRSYEQYF; CDR3nt: TGTGCCAGCAGAGGGGGAAGGTCCTACGAGCAGTACTTC
d_gene: .; j_gene: TRBJ2-3; v_gene: TRBV30; CDR3aa: CAWSIPWGRSDTQYF; CDR3nt: TGTGCCTGGAGTATCCCATGGGGCAGGTCAGATACGCAGTATTTT
d_gene: .; j_gene: TRBJ1-2; v_gene: TRBV25-1; CDR3aa: CASSIGRAHGYTF; CDR3nt: TGTGCCAGCAGTATAGGACGGGCGCACGGCTACACCTTC
d_gene: TRBD2; j_gene: TRBJ2-7; v_gene: TRBV11-2; CDR3aa: CASSLSGGAYEQYF; CDR3nt: TGTGCCAGCAGCCTTTCGGGGGGGGCCTACGAGCAGTACTTC
d_gene: .; j_gene: TRBJ1-1; v_gene: TRBV27; CDR3aa: CASSFRWGNTEAFF; CDR3nt: TGTGCCAGCAGTTTTCGTTGGGGTAACACTGAAGCTTTCTTT
d_gene: .; j_gene: TRBJ1-5; v_gene: TRBV5-8; CDR3aa: CASSLMGGARSNQPQHF; CDR3nt: TGTGCCAGCAGCTTGATGGGGGGCGCGAGAAGCAATCAGCCCCAGCATTTT
d_gene: .; j_gene: TRBJ2-7; v_gene: TRBV7-9; CDR3aa: CASSPTTGSYEQYF; CDR3nt: TGTGCCAGCAGCCCGACGACCGGCTCCTACGAGCAGTACTTC
d_gene: .; j_gene: TRBJ2-7; v_gene: TRBV5-1; CDR3aa: CASGGTWGEQYF; CDR3nt: TGCGCCAGCGGCGGGACTTGGGGCGAGCAGTACTTC
d_gene: .; j_gene: TRBJ2-5; v_gene: TRBV19; CDR3aa: CASNPGRVQETQYF; CDR3nt: TGTGCCAGTAATCCAGGGAGAGTTCAAGAGACCCAGTACTTC
d_gene: TRBD1; j_gene: TRBJ2-7; v_gene: TRBV10-3; CDR3aa: CAITRDRDHGEQYF; CDR3nt: TGTGCCATCACCCGGGACAGGGATCACGGCGAGCAGTACTTC
d_gene: .; j_gene: TRBJ2-7; v_gene: TRBV28; CDR3aa: CASSLIRRYEQYF; CDR3nt: TGTGCCAGCAGTTTGATTCGGAGGTACGAGCAGTACTTC
d_gene: TRBD2; j_gene: TRBJ2-1; v_gene: TRBV5-1; CDR3aa: CASSYSGSLGEQFF; CDR3nt: TGCGCCAGCAGCTATAGCGGGAGTCTAGGTGAGCAGTTCTTC
d_gene: .; j_gene: TRBJ1-6; v_gene: TRBV25-1; CDR3aa: CASSAHIGIGSPLHF; CDR3nt: TGTGCTAGCAGTGCCCACATAGGGATCGGTTCACCCCTCCACTTT
d_gene: TRBD2; j_gene: TRBJ2-1; v_gene: TRBV5-1; CDR3aa: CASSFGTTPYNEQFF; CDR3nt: TGCGCCAGCAGCTTTGGGACTACTCCTTACAATGAGCAGTTCTTC
d_gene: .; j_gene: TRBJ2-3; v_gene: TRBV9; CDR3aa: CASSVDLPAADTQYF; CDR3nt: TGTGCCAGCAGCGTAGATCTCCCTGCAGCAGATACGCAGTATTTT
d_gene: TRBD2; j_gene: TRBJ2-1; v_gene: TRBV25-1; CDR3aa: CASSEPTPQRGYNEQFF; CDR3nt: TGTGCCAGCAGTGAACCGACCCCCCAGCGGGGTTACAATGAGCAGTTCTTC
d_gene: TRBD2; j_gene: TRBJ2-2; v_gene: TRBV28; CDR3aa: CASTPRGGAGNTGELFF; CDR3nt: TGTGCCAGCACCCCTCGCGGGGGGGCGGGGAACACCGGGGAGCTGTTTTTT
d_gene: .; j_gene: TRBJ2-2; v_gene: TRBV7-9; CDR3aa: CASSTKSQDGELFF; CDR3nt: TGTGCCAGTTCAACCAAGAGCCAGGACGGGGAGCTGTTTTTT
d_gene: TRBD1; j_gene: TRBJ1-2; v_gene: TRBV28; CDR3aa: CASSLFGTGTDYGYTF; CDR3nt: TGTGCCAGCAGTTTATTTGGGACAGGGACCGACTATGGCTACACCTTC
d_gene: TRBD1; j_gene: TRBJ1-5; v_gene: TRBV28; CDR3aa: CASSPSGTGGYQPQHF; CDR3nt: TGTGCCAGCAGCCCATCCGGGACAGGGGGATATCAGCCCCAGCATTTT
d_gene: .; j_gene: TRBJ1-1; v_gene: TRBV20-1; CDR3aa: CSAGVQAFF; CDR3nt: TGCAGTGCTGGAGTGCAAGCTTTCTTT
d_gene: TRBD2; j_gene: TRBJ2-1; v_gene: TRBV6-6; CDR3aa: CASSYSGSRYNEQFF; CDR3nt: TGTGCCAGCAGTTATAGCGGGAGTAGGTATAATGAGCAGTTCTTC
d_gene: .; j_gene: TRBJ1-5; v_gene: TRBV21-1; CDR3aa: CASLHRGLLNQPQHF; CDR3nt: TGTGCCAGTTTACACAGGGGGCTTCTAAATCAGCCCCAGCATTTT
d_gene: .; j_gene: TRBJ2-1; v_gene: TRBV6-6; CDR3aa: CASSFEGLEQFF; CDR3nt: TGTGCCAGCAGTTTCGAGGGCCTTGAGCAGTTCTTC
d_gene: .; j_gene: TRBJ2-1; v_gene: TRBV7-9; CDR3aa: CATQEYNEQFF; CDR3nt: TGTGCCACTCAGGAGTACAATGAGCAGTTCTTC
d_gene: TRBD2; j_gene: TRBJ2-1; v_gene: TRBV5-1; CDR3aa: CASSFLAGVGNEQFF; CDR3nt: TGCGCCAGCAGCTTTCTAGCGGGAGTTGGGAATGAGCAGTTCTTC
d_gene: .; j_gene: TRBJ1-1; v_gene: TRBV30; CDR3aa: CAWRARVNTEAFF; CDR3nt: TGTGCCTGGAGAGCCAGGGTGAACACTGAAGCTTTCTTT
d_gene: .; j_gene: TRBJ1-5; v_gene: TRBV7-6; CDR3aa: CASSSRSGNQPQHF; CDR3nt: TGTGCCAGCAGCTCCCGGAGCGGCAATCAGCCCCAGCATTTT
d_gene: .; j_gene: TRBJ2-7; v_gene: TRBV29-1; CDR3aa: CSVAAAVDEQYF; CDR3nt: TGCAGCGTTGCCGCAGCTGTGGACGAGCAGTACTTC
d_gene: TRBD1; j_gene: TRBJ2-3; v_gene: TRBV7-9; CDR3aa: CASSLIPATGTTDTQYF; CDR3nt: TGTGCCAGCAGCCTGATCCCCGCGACAGGGACGACAGATACGCAGTATTTT
d_gene: .; j_gene: TRBJ1-3; v_gene: TRBV5-1; CDR3aa: CASSLEGTLSNSGNTIYF; CDR3nt: TGCGCCAGCAGCTTGGAAGGGACATTATCTAACTCTGGAAACACCATATATTTT
d_gene: .; j_gene: TRBJ1-1; v_gene: TRBV18; CDR3aa: CASSPLGQDTEAFF; CDR3nt: TGTGCCAGCTCCCCACTTGGGCAGGACACTGAAGCTTTCTTT
d_gene: TRBD1; j_gene: TRBJ2-5; v_gene: TRBV27; CDR3aa: CASRGDRYQETQYF; CDR3nt: TGTGCCAGCAGGGGGGACAGATACCAAGAGACCCAGTACTTC
d_gene: .; j_gene: TRBJ1-5; v_gene: TRBV5-1; CDR3aa: CASSLGSSGGNQPQHF; CDR3nt: TGCGCCAGCAGCTTGGGATCCTCGGGGGGCAATCAGCCCCAGCATTTT
d_gene: .; j_gene: TRBJ2-2; v_gene: TRBV7-6; CDR3aa: CASSSGGRGFTGELFF; CDR3nt: TGTGCCAGCAGCTCCGGGGGCAGGGGATTCACCGGGGAGCTGTTTTTT
d_gene: .; j_gene: TRBJ2-2; v_gene: TRBV7-9; CDR3aa: CASSFSGVAGELFF; CDR3nt: TGTGCCAGCAGCTTTTCAGGTGTTGCGGGGGAGCTGTTTTTT
d_gene: TRBD2; j_gene: TRBJ2-1; v_gene: TRBV27; CDR3aa: CASRKAGGPSWEQFF; CDR3nt: TGTGCCAGCAGAAAAGCGGGAGGGCCCTCGTGGGAGCAGTTCTTC
d_gene: .; j_gene: TRBJ2-3; v_gene: TRBV7-2; CDR3aa: CASSPYTLPAEGDTQYF; CDR3nt: TGTGCCAGCAGCCCCTACACCCTGCCAGCGGAGGGGGATACGCAGTATTTT
d_gene: TRBD2; j_gene: TRBJ2-1; v_gene: TRBV30; CDR3aa: CAWSVDTTSGSNEQFF; CDR3nt: TGTGCCTGGAGTGTGGATACGACTAGCGGGAGCAATGAGCAGTTCTTC
d_gene: TRBD1; j_gene: TRBJ1-1; v_gene: TRBV2; CDR3aa: CASSATGTAEAFF; CDR3nt: TGTGCCAGCAGTGCTACAGGGACAGCCGAAGCTTTCTTT
d_gene: .; j_gene: TRBJ1-5; v_gene: TRBV14; CDR3aa: CASSQDRDQPQHF; CDR3nt: TGTGCCAGCAGCCAAGATAGGGATCAGCCCCAGCATTTT
d_gene: .; j_gene: TRBJ1-2; v_gene: TRBV6-5; CDR3aa: CASSQGGGYTF; CDR3nt: TGTGCCAGCAGCCAAGGGGGTGGCTACACCTTC
d_gene: .; j_gene: TRBJ2-7; v_gene: TRBV28; CDR3aa: CASSFPGASYEQYF; CDR3nt: TGTGCCAGCAGTTTCCCAGGGGCTTCCTACGAGCAGTACTTC
d_gene: .; j_gene: TRBJ1-2; v_gene: TRBV5-1; CDR3aa: CASSLGFGGVPNYGYTF; CDR3nt: TGCGCCAGCAGCTTGGGCTTCGGCGGGGTACCAAACTATGGCTACACCTTC